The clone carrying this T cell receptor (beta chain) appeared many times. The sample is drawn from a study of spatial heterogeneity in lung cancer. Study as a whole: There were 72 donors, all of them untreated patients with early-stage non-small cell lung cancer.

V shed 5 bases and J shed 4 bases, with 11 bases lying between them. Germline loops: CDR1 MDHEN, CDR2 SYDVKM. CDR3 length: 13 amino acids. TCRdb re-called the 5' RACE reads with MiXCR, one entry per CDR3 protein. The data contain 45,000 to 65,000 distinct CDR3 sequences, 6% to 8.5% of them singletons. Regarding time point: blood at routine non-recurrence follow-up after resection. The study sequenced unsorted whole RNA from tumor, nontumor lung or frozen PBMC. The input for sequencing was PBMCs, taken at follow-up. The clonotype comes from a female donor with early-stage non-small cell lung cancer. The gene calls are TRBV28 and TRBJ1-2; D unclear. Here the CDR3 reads CASSPQDGYGYTF. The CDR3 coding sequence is TGTGCCAGCAGTCCTCAGGATGGCTATGGCTACACCTTC.